The T cell receptor beta chain under discussion was sequenced for a study of resident and recirculating memory T cells in vitiligo. TCRdb's copy holds only in-frame clones and misses some; the assay was immunoSEQ multiplex PCR. This repertoire shows tens of thousands of clones, approximately 93% found once; its top ten account for roughly 5%. CDR1 is SGHAT, CDR2 FQNNGV, per germline. The CDR3 spans 13 residues. Trimming removed 3 bases at V and 3 bases at J, with 9 bases between. No vitiligo treatment was given during the prior three months. The receptor comes from a male donor with vitiligo. Sequencing was performed on blood. The gene calls are TRBV11-2 and TRBJ2-7; D remains unclear. The CDR3 sequence is CASSLGRVYEQYF. Here the CDR3 DNA reads TGTGCCAGCAGCTTGGGCAGAGTCTACGAGCAGTACTTC.